These 5 T cell receptor beta chains were sequenced from one sample in a study of PD-1 blockade in mismatch repair-deficient tumors. The table came from immunoSEQ multiplex PCR; TCRdb's copy has only in-frame clones and leaves some out. This table has tens of thousands of clones, approximately 80% appearing once. The sample here was peripheral blood, taken 44 weeks after starting pembrolizumab. The source is an adult with mismatch repair-deficient cancer.

V and J are TRBV15 and TRBJ2-5; no clear D. V lost 0 bases and J 4 bases, leaving 9 bases between the germline ends. The CDR3 is 14 amino acids. Germline V gives CDR1 LNHNV, CDR2 YYDKDF (reference sequence). The chain's CDR3 is CATSREKWVETQYF. CDR3 DNA: TGTGCCACCAGCAGAGAAAAGTGGGTAGAGACCCAGTACTTC.

The chain uses TRBV28 and TRBJ2-3; perhaps TRBD1 as D (5 bases). The CDR3 totals 12 residues. The V gene's germline CDR1 is MDHEN and CDR2 SYDVKM. Deletions cut 8 bases from V and 3 bases from J, with 9 bases between. The CDR3 loop is CASRGATDTQYF. CDR3 nucleotides: TGTGCCAGCCGTGGGGCAACAGATACGCAGTATTTT.

This chain joins TRBV20-1 and TRBJ1-2, with D maybe TRBD1 (6 bases). With 6 bases removed from V and 6 bases from J, the gap between germline ends came to 8 bases. Germline loops: CDR1 DFQATT, CDR2 SNEGSKA (reference sequence). This CDR3 has 10 residues. The chain's CDR3 is CSAAGDGYTF. The CDR3 nucleotides read TGCAGTGCAGCAGGGGATGGCTACACCTTC.

The genes are TRBV19 and TRBJ2-7; 9 nucleotides agree with TRBD1. CDR1 is LNHDA and CDR2 is SQIVND in the germline V gene (reference sequence). CDR3 length: 15 residues. Trimming cost V 5 bases and J 3 bases; bases outside gene matches: 8. The DNA for the CDR3 is TGTGCCAGTAGTCTGGGACAGGGCCCATTCTACGAGCAGTACTTC. Its translation is CASSLGQGPFYEQYF.

The genes are TRBV4-2 and TRBJ1-3, with unresolved D. Germline assignment: CDR1 LGHNA and CDR2 YNFKEQ. Trimming removed 0 bases at V and 0 bases at J, with 9 bases between. The CDR3 is 16 amino acids. CDR3 coding DNA: TGTGCCAGCAGCCAAGATCTCAGTCTCTCTGGAAACACCATATATTTT. Protein: CASSQDLSLSGNTIYF.